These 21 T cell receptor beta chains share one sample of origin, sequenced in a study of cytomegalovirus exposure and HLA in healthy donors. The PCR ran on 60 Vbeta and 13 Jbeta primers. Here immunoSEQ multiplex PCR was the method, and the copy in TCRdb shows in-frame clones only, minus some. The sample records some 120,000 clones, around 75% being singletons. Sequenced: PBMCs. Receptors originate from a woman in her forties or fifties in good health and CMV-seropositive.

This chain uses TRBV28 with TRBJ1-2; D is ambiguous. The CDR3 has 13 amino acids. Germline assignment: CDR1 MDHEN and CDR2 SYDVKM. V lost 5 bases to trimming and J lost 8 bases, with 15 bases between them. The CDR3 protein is CASSPRMNRGYTF. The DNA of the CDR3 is TGTGCCAGCAGTCCGAGAATGAATCGAGGCTACACCTTC.

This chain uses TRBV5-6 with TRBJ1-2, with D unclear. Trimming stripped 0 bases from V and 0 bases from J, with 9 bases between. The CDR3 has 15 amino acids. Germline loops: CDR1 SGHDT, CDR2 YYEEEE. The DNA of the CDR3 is TGTGCCAGCAGCTTGGGCATGAGAGCTAACTATGGCTACACCTTC. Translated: CASSLGMRANYGYTF.

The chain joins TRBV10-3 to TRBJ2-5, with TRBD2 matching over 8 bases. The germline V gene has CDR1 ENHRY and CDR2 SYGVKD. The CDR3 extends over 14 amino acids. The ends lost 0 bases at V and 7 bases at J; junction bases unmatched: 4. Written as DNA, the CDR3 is TGTGCCATCAGTGAGTCCCCCGGGAGGGGGACCCAGTACTTC. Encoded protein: CAISESPGRGTQYF.

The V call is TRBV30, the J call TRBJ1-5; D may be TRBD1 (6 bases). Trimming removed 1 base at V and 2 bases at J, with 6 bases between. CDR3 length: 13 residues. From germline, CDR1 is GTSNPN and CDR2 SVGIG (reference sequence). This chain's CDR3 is CAWSDRGNQPQHF. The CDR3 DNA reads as TGTGCCTGGAGTGACAGGGGCAATCAGCCCCAGCATTTT.

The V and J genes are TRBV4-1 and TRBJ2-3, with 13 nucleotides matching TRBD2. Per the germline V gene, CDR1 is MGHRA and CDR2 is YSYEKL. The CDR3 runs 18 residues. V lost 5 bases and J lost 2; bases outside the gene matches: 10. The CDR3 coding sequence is TGCGCCAGCAGCAATCCAAGACTAGCGGGAGGACCCACAGATACGCAGTATTTT. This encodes CASSNPRLAGGPTDTQYF.

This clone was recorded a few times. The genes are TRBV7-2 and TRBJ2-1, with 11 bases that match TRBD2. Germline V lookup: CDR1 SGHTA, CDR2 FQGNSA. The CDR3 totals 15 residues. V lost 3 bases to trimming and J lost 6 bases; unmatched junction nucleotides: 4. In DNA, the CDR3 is TGTGCCAGCAGCTTTAGCGGGGGGGCCCCCAATGAGCAGTTCTTC. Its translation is CASSFSGGAPNEQFF.

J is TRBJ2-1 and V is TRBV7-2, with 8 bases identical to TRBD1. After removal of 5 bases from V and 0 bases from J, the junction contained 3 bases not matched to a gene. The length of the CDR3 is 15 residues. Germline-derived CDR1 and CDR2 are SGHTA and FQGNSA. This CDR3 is CASSPGQGSYNEQFF. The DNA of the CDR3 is TGTGCCAGCAGCCCCGGACAGGGCTCCTACAATGAGCAGTTCTTC.

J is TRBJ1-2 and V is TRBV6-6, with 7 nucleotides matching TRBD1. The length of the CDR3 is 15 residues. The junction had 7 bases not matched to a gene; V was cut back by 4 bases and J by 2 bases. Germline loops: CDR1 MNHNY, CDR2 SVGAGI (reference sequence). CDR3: CASSSPRQGNYGYTF. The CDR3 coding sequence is TGTGCCAGCAGTTCTCCACGACAGGGAAACTATGGCTACACCTTC.

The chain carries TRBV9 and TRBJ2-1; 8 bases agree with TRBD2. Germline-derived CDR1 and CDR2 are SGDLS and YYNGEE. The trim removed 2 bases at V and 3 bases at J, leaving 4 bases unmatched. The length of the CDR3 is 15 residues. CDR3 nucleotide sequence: TGTGCCAGCAGCGTCACTAGCGGACTCTACAATGAGCAGTTCTTC. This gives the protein CASSVTSGLYNEQFF.

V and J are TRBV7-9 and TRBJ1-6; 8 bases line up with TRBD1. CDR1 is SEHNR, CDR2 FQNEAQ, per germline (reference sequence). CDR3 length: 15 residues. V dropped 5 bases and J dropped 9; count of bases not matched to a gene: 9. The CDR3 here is CASSPEDRDGSPLHF. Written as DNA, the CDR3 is TGTGCCAGCAGCCCCGAGGACAGGGATGGTTCACCCCTCCACTTT.

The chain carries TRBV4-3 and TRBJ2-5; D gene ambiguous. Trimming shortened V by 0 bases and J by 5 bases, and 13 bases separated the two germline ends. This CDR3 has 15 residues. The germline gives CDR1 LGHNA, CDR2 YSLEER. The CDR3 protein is CASSQEFRSGETQYF. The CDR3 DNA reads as TGCGCCAGCAGCCAAGAGTTTAGGTCCGGGGAGACCCAGTACTTC.

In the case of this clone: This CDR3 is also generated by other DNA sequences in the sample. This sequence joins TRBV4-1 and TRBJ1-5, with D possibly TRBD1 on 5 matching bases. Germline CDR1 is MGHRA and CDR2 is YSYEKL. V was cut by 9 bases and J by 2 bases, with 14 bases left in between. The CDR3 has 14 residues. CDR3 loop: CASYYQGCNQPQHF. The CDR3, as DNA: TGCGCCAGTTACTATCAGGGATGCAATCAGCCCCAGCATTTT.

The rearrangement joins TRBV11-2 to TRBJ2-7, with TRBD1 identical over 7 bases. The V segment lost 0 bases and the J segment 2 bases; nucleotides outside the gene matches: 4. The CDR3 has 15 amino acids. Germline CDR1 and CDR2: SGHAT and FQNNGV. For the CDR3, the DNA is TGTGCCAGCAGCTTAGACCCGGGACAGCCCTACGAGCAGTACTTC. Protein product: CASSLDPGQPYEQYF.

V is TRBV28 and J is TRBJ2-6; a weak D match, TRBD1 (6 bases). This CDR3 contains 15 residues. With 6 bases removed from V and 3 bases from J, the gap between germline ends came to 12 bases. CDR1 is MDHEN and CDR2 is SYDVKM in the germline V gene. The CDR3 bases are TGTGCCAGCAGCCCTCAGGGGTATGGGGCCAACGTCCTGACTTTC. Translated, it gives CASSPQGYGANVLTF.

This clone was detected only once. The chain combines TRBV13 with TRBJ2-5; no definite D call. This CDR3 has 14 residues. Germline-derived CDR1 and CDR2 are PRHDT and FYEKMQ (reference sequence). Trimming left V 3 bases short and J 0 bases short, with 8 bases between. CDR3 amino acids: CASSLRANQETQYF. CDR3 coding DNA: TGTGCCAGCAGCTTGCGAGCGAACCAAGAGACCCAGTACTTC.

The CDR3 DNA reads as TGTGCCAGCAGTGAAGGACAGCCAAACACTGAAGCTTTCTTT. Amino acid sequence: CASSEGQPNTEAFF. J is TRBJ1-1 and V is TRBV6-1; D is perhaps TRBD1 (5 bases). Germline V lookup: CDR1 MNHNS, CDR2 SASEGT. V was pared by 1 base and J by 2 bases, with 8 bases between. CDR3 size: 14 residues.

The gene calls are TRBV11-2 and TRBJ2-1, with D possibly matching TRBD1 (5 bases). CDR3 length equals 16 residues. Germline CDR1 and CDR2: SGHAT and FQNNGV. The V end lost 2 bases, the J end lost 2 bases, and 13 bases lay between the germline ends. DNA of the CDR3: TGTGCCAGCAGCTTAAGTGCAGGGAATACCTACAATGAGCAGTTCTTC. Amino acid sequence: CASSLSAGNTYNEQFF.

In DNA, the CDR3 is TGTGCCAGCAGTGCCAACGTCGGGTCTGGGGCCAACGTCCTGACTTTC. As protein: CASSANVGSGANVLTF. The chain links TRBV6-1 to TRBJ2-6; D call uncertain. Trimming cost V 4 bases and J 1 base, with 11 bases left between them. CDR3 length: 16 residues. From germline, CDR1 is MNHNS and CDR2 SASEGT.

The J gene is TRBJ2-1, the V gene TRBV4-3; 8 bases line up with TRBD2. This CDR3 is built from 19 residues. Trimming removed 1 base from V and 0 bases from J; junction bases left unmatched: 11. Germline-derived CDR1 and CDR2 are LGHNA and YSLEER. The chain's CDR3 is CASSQGLSSGKSSYNEQFF. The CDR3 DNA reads TGCGCCAGCAGCCAAGGTCTTAGTAGCGGGAAGAGCTCCTACAATGAGCAGTTCTTC.

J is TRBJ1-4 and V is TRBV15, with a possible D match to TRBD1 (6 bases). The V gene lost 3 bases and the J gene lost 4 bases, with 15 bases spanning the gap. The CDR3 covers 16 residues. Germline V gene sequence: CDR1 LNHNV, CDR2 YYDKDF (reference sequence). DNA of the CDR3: TGTGCCACCAGCAGGACAGGACGAGGGGTTAATGAAAAACTGTTTTTT. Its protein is CATSRTGRGVNEKLFF.

The CDR3: CASQRTILSYEQYF. The DNA of the CDR3 is TGTGCCAGCCAGCGGACGATACTTTCCTACGAGCAGTACTTC. This chain links TRBV2 with TRBJ2-7; tentatively, D is TRBD2 (5 bases). The CDR3 is made up of 14 amino acids. Trimming cost V 8 bases and J 1 base, with 15 bases left between them. Germline CDR1 is SNHLY and CDR2 is FYNNEI.